This TCR beta chain derives from a study of T cells in Graves' hyperthyroidism and ophthalmopathy. Germline lookup yields CDR1 DFQATT and CDR2 SNEGSKA (reference sequence). The ends lost 5 bases at V and 13 bases at J; junction bases unmatched: 15. CDR3 length: 13 residues. RNA transcripts yielded amplified TCR beta CDR3 regions. A first-round RT-PCR of the TCR CDR3 used the HTBI primer set. TCRdb re-called the multiplex PCR reads with MiXCR, one entry per CDR3 protein. The sample holds around 600,000 distinct CDR3 sequences, approximately 16% seen once. This clonotype was counted at least ten times. What it binds is unknown. Study results and limitations: Ophthalmopathy was predicted by the model a median of roughly 6.6 months ahead of onset. Most thyroid clonotypes that were expanded above 0.001 also turned up in blood.

Source material for PBMCs was 10 ml fresh peripheral blood. The sequencing input was blood. This receptor was taken from a woman aged 40 to 55 with Graves' ophthalmopathy. The genes are TRBV20-1 and TRBJ2-5; 8 nucleotides agree with TRBD2. In DNA form, the CDR3 reads TGCAGTGCTCCCGGGCCTAGCGGGTCTAAAATGTACTTC. Translated: CSAPGPSGSKMYF.